The next 10 T cell receptor beta chains were all read from a single sample in a study of T cells after yellow fever vaccination. TCRdb re-derived calls from the 5' RACE reads in MiXCR, one entry per CDR3 protein. The data hold around 340,000 distinct CDR3 sequences, with approximately 13% observed a single time. The sample in question was CD4+ T cells sorted from PBMCs, obtained 15 days after the yellow fever booster vaccination. The origin of the receptors is a man between 18 and 29 years old who received the YFV17D yellow fever vaccine.

CDR3 DNA sequence: TGTGCCAGCAGCCGCGCCGGGTCCATGAACACTGAAGCTTTCTTT. Its translation: CASSRAGSMNTEAFF. This rearrangement joins TRBV7-8 to TRBJ1-1; no definite D call. Trimming took off 5 bases at V and 0 bases at J, with 13 bases between the two ends. Germline lookup yields CDR1 SGHVS and CDR2 FQNEAQ. The length of the CDR3 is 15 residues.

This clonotype was observed a few times. The chain carries TRBV7-3 and TRBJ2-3; the D gene could be TRBD1 or TRBD2 (7 bases each). The CDR3 sequence is 14 residues long. CDR1 is SGHTA and CDR2 is FQGTGA in the germline V gene. With 5 bases removed from V and 13 bases from J, the gap between germline ends came to 22 bases. The CDR3 DNA sequence: TGTGCCAGCAGCCCGGGAGCGGGACAGCCTGGGGAGTATTTT. Translated: CASSPGAGQPGEYF.

The rearrangement uses TRBV18 and TRBJ1-1; D ambiguous. V lost 6 bases and J 3 bases, leaving 20 bases between the germline ends. CDR1 is KGHSH, CDR2 LQKENI, per germline. The CDR3 is made up of 16 amino acids. The CDR3 DNA reads TGTGCCAGCTCCGTTACGGGTCCCGGAGAGGACACTGAAGCTTTCTTT. This translates into CASSVTGPGEDTEAFF.

This clonotype was counted ten times or more. V gene TRBV7-2 combines with J gene TRBJ2-2, with unresolved D. The V gene lost 6 bases and the J gene lost 1 base, with 9 bases spanning the gap. CDR3 length: 14 amino acids. Germline CDR1 is SGHTA and CDR2 is FQGNSA. The CDR3 sequence is CASRRGENTGELFF. CDR3 coding DNA: TGTGCCAGCAGACGAGGAGAGAACACCGGGGAGCTGTTTTTT.

This clonotype appeared a few times. J is TRBJ1-1 and V is TRBV7-3, with D tentatively TRBD1 (5 bases). The germline CDR1 and CDR2 sequences are SGHTA and FQGTGA. The CDR3 has 14 amino acids. The ends were cut back, 6 bases at V and 6 bases at J, with 17 bases in the middle. DNA of the CDR3: TGTGCCAGCAGGGGAGGGGCTCGGACGGCTGAAGCTTTCTTT. Its protein product is CASRGGARTAEAFF.

The chain recombines TRBV20-1 with TRBJ2-5, with D unresolved. The CDR3 consists of 17 residues. Per germline, CDR1 DFQATT and CDR2 SNEGSKA (reference sequence). V shed 0 bases and J shed 0 bases, with 17 bases lying between them. This CDR3 is CSARDPFYGRHQETQYF. CDR3 bases: TGCAGTGCTAGAGACCCCTTCTACGGACGTCACCAAGAGACCCAGTACTTC.

The rearrangement uses TRBV5-4 and TRBJ2-5; 8 bases map to TRBD1. There are 16 residues in the CDR3. Per germline, CDR1 SGHNT and CDR2 YYREEE (reference sequence). V was clipped by 4 bases and J by 5 bases; unmatched bases: 13. CDR3 region: CASSPGGRGAEETQYF. CDR3 DNA sequence: TGTGCCAGCAGCCCAGGGGGCAGGGGGGCGGAGGAGACCCAGTACTTC.

The chain couples TRBV7-2 to TRBJ2-7, with D possibly matching TRBD2 (6 bases). There are 13 residues in the CDR3. The V gene's germline CDR1 is SGHTA and CDR2 FQGNSA. Trimming stripped 5 bases from V and 6 bases from J, with 14 bases between. The CDR3 nucleotides are TGTGCCAGCAGCACCCAGGTGGAGGGCGAGCAGTACGTC. Translation gives CASSTQVEGEQYV.

The J gene is TRBJ1-6, the V gene TRBV28; 11 nucleotides line up with TRBD1. CDR3 size: 16 residues. Germline V CDR1 and CDR2: MDHEN, SYDVKM. The trim removed 8 bases at V and 2 bases at J, leaving 5 bases unmatched. The CDR3 sequence: CASLGTGGPYNSPLHF. CDR3 nucleotide sequence: TGTGCCAGCCTGGGGACAGGGGGACCCTATAATTCACCCCTCCACTTT.

This clonotype was detected a few times. This sequence joins TRBV7-8 and TRBJ2-7, with a weak D call TRBD2 (5 bases). Germline CDR1 SGHVS, CDR2 FQNEAQ. The CDR3 totals 15 residues. V lost 0 bases, J lost 2 bases, and 11 bases lay in between. CDR3 bases: TGTGCCAGCAGCTTAGCGCACGGGGATACCTACGAGCAGTACTTC. Protein: CASSLAHGDTYEQYF. Full variable domain (remainder filled in from reference TRBV7-8 and TRBJ2-7): GAGVSQSPRYKVAKRGQDVALRCDPISGHVSLFWYQQALGQGPEFLTYFQNEAQLDKSGLPSDRFFAERPEGSVSTLKIQRTQQEDSAVYLCASSLAHGDTYEQYFGPGTRLTVT.